These T cell receptor beta chains were read from a single sample in a study of blood T cell repertoires in COVID-19. Sequenced by immunoSEQ multiplex PCR; TCRdb stores in-frame clones only, minus some. The table shows 210,000 or so clones, with around four fifths occurring only once. The sample comprised peripheral blood. These receptor sequences come from a woman in her sixties or seventies with active or convalescent COVID-19. The CDR3 runs from the conserved cysteine through the conserved F or W.

v_call cdr3_aa
TRBV18 CASSPGGGSSYEQYF
TRBV6-6 CARETGDRVNQPQHF
TRBV24-1 CATSAGTGGIGELFF
TRBV28 CASRDQVAINTGELFF
TRBV18 CASSQQETDTQYF
TRBV19 CASSTGLAGAYEQYF
TRBV5-4 CASSLAGQNYGYTF
TRBV4-1 CASSQGDRAGRSANEQFF
TRBV18 CASSPTGLNTEAFF
TRBV28 CASYPGTKYYEQYF
TRBV14 CASSQGPAGGPAGELFF
TRBV5-1 CASTTGYLDEQYF
TRBV10-3 CAISEGTSVASSYNEQFF
TRBV18 CASSPPGRGPSIYF